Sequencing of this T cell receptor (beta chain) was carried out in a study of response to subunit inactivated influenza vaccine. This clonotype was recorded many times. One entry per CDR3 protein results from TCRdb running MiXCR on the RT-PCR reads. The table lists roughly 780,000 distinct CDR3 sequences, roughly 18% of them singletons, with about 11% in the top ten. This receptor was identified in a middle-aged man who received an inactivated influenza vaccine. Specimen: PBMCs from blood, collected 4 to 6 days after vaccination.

CDR3 nucleotides: TGTGCCAGCAGTTACCAGCAACAGGGGGCTAAGAGCACTGAAGCTTTCTTT. Translated: CASSYQQQGAKSTEAFF. J is TRBJ1-1 and V is TRBV6-5; 9 nucleotides agree with TRBD1. Germline CDR1 is MNHEY and CDR2 is SVGAGI. The V segment lost 2 bases and the J segment 4 bases; nucleotides outside the gene matches: 11. This CDR3 is 17 amino acids long.